One and the same sample provided the 22 T cell receptor beta chains below, sequenced in a study of CD8 T cells in Susac syndrome. Reverse transcription used roughly 0.5 to 1 ug RNA and random hexamers. MiXCR, run by TCRdb on the immunoSEQ multiplex PCR reads, gives a single entry per CDR3 protein. The data show 300,000 to 350,000 distinct CDR3 sequences, 90% to 95% seen once. Sequences were obtained from CD4+ T cells from PBMCs. The receptors derive from a human donor with multiple sclerosis.

The V call is TRBV12-5, the J call TRBJ1-1; D not certain. This CDR3 is 12 amino acids long. V lost 3 bases and J 1 base, leaving 3 bases between the germline ends. CDR1 is LGHNT, CDR2 FRNRAP, per germline. CDR3 in DNA: TGTGCTAGTGGTTTATGGAACACTGAAGCTTTCTTT. This codes for CASGLWNTEAFF.

This chain joins TRBV5-1 and TRBJ1-4; a possible D gene is TRBD1 (5 bases). The germline V gene encodes CDR1 SGHRS and CDR2 YFSETQ. There are 14 residues in the CDR3. Trimming pared 2 bases from V and 3 bases from J, leaving 8 bases between. The CDR3 DNA sequence: TGCGCCAGCAGCTTCCGGGACTCTAATGAAAAACTGTTTTTT. This translates into CASSFRDSNEKLFF.

The J gene is TRBJ2-5, the V gene TRBV7-8; 8 bases line up with TRBD2. Germline V gives CDR1 SGHVS, CDR2 FQNEAQ. V shed 5 bases, J shed 2 bases, and the junction held 7 bases outside the gene matches. The CDR3 runs to 15 residues. The CDR3 DNA reads TGTGCCAGCAGCCGCGGTCGGGGGGGTCAAGAGACCCAGTACTTC. Translation: CASSRGRGGQETQYF. The whole variable domain, remainder taken from reference TRBV7-8 and TRBJ2-5, is GAGVSQSPRYKVAKRGQDVALRCDPISGHVSLFWYQQALGQGPEFLTYFQNEAQLDKSGLPSDRFFAERPEGSVSTLKIQRTQQEDSAVYLCASSRGRGGQETQYFGPGTRLLVL.

This clonotype was observed a single time. This rearrangement joins TRBV7-3 to TRBJ2-2, with D perhaps matching TRBD1 (6 bases). Germline loops: CDR1 SGHTA, CDR2 FQGTGA. V was shortened by 5 bases and J by 0 bases, with 13 bases between the two germline ends. This CDR3 has 16 residues. The CDR3 is CASSRGRTANTGELFF. Here the CDR3 DNA reads TGTGCCAGCAGCCGCGGGCGGACAGCGAACACCGGGGAGCTGTTTTTT.

V is TRBV19 and J is TRBJ1-1; D uncertain. The V end was cut by 5 bases, the J end by 1 base, with 8 bases between. The CDR3 extends over 13 amino acids. Germline CDR1 is LNHDA and CDR2 is SQIVND (reference sequence). The chain's CDR3 is CASSSVRNTEAFF. CDR3 DNA sequence: TGTGCCAGTAGTTCGGTCCGGAACACTGAAGCTTTCTTT. Filled out from reference TRBV19 and TRBJ1-1, the complete variable domain reads DGGITQSPKYLFRKEGQNVTLSCEQNLNHDAMYWYRQDPGQGLRLIYYSQIVNDFQKGDIAEGYSVSREKKESFPLTVTSAQKNPTAFYLCASSSVRNTEAFFGQGTRLTVV.

The CDR3 is CSVVRANYGYTF. In DNA form, the CDR3 reads TGCAGCGTTGTGCGGGCCAACTATGGCTACACCTTC. The V and J genes are TRBV29-1 and TRBJ1-2; D gene ambiguous. V was clipped by 4 bases and J by 2 bases, with 8 bases between them. The CDR3 loop spans 12 amino acids. Germline CDR1 reads SQVTM; CDR2 reads ANQGSEA.

The chain uses TRBV5-1 and TRBJ1-1; 7 nucleotides agree with TRBD1. The CDR3 has 15 residues. V was pared by 4 bases and J by 2 bases, with 8 bases of the junction left unmatched. The germline CDR1 and CDR2 sequences are SGHRS and YFSETQ. The CDR3 DNA reads TGCGCCAGCAGCGGCCGGGGACAGCTAAACACTGAAGCTTTCTTT. Amino acids: CASSGRGQLNTEAFF. Full variable domain (missing parts from reference TRBV5-1 and TRBJ1-1): KAGVTQTPRYLIKTRGQQVTLSCSPISGHRSVSWYQQTPGQGLQFLFEYFSETQRNKGNFPGRFSGRQFSNSRSEMNVSTLELGDSALYLCASSGRGQLNTEAFFGQGTRLTVV.

Turning to this clonotype: One end of the junction does not line up with germline, which may come from a read error. The V and J genes are TRBV7-7 and TRBJ2-5; TRBD2 agrees at 12 bases. The CDR3 totals 15 residues. Germline CDR1 is SSHAT and CDR2 is FNYEAQ (reference sequence). Here the CDR3 reads CASSSTSGRPETQYF. The DNA of the CDR3 is TGTGCTAGCAGCTCAACTAGCGGGAGGCCAGAGACCCAGTACTTC.

The CDR3, as DNA: TGTGCCACCTCCAGGCGGACAGCTCCTAATCAGCCCCAGCATTTT. Protein: CATSRRTAPNQPQHF. This chain joins TRBV24-1 and TRBJ1-5, with D tentatively TRBD1 (6 bases). The CDR3 spans 15 residues. The V gene's germline CDR1 is KGHDR and CDR2 SFDVKD. V shed 9 bases and J shed 4 bases, with 18 bases lying between them.

This chain links TRBV18 with TRBJ1-1; tentatively, D is TRBD1 (5 bases). Germline V gene sequence: CDR1 KGHSH, CDR2 LQKENI. The CDR3 totals 17 residues. Trimming shortened V by 2 bases and J by 4 bases, and 20 bases separated the two germline ends. DNA of the CDR3: TGTGCCAGCTCACCAAGGATCAGGGACTCCCCGTCCACTGAAGCTTTCTTT. Translation gives CASSPRIRDSPSTEAFF. Looking up the rest from reference TRBV18 and TRBJ1-1 gives the full variable domain: NAGVMQNPRHLVRRRGQEARLRCSPMKGHSHVYWYRQLPEEGLKFMVYLQKENIIDESGMPKERFSAEFPKEGPSILRIQQVVRGDSAAYFCASSPRIRDSPSTEAFFGQGTRLTVV.

J is TRBJ2-3 and V is TRBV24-1, with 9 bases aligning to TRBD2. The V segment lost 4 bases and the J segment 5 bases; nucleotides outside the gene matches: 6. CDR1 is KGHDR, CDR2 SFDVKD, per germline. The CDR3 consists of 15 residues. This CDR3 is CATSDRGGAVDTQYF. For the CDR3, the DNA is TGTGCCACCAGTGACCGCGGGGGGGCCGTAGATACGCAGTATTTT.

The chain uses TRBV29-1 and TRBJ2-1; D might be TRBD1 (6 bases). The CDR3 sequence is 12 residues long. Germline V gene data show CDR1 as SQVTM and CDR2 as ANQGSEA. The V end was cut by 4 bases, the J end by 8 bases, with 12 bases between. The CDR3 reads CSVGSRGHEQFF. CDR3 DNA: TGCAGCGTTGGGTCCAGGGGCCATGAGCAGTTCTTC.

The chain combines TRBV12-3 or TRBV12-4 with TRBJ2-7; 8 bases align to TRBD1. V lost 6 bases, J lost 2 bases, and 12 bases stayed unmatched. The CDR3 is 16 residues long. The CDR3 spells CASSLLRPGQAYEQYF. In DNA, the CDR3 is TGTGCCAGCAGCCTTCTACGTCCGGGACAGGCCTACGAGCAGTACTTC.

V gene TRBV12-3 or TRBV12-4 combines with J gene TRBJ2-3, with D possibly being TRBD2 (5 bases). The CDR3 contains 15 residues. V lost 6 bases to trimming and J lost 3 bases, with 16 bases between them. CDR3 loop: CASSPLGERTDTQYF. In nucleotides, the CDR3 is TGTGCCAGCAGCCCCCTCGGGGAACGGACAGATACGCAGTATTTT.

The rearrangement joins TRBV12-3 or TRBV12-4 to TRBJ2-1; the D gene is possibly TRBD1 (6 bases). The CDR3 is 14 residues long. Deletions cut 3 bases from V and 6 bases from J, with 12 bases between. The chain's CDR3 is CASSFQYRANEQFF. CDR3 DNA: TGTGCCAGCAGTTTCCAATACAGGGCCAATGAGCAGTTCTTC.

Here the CDR3 DNA reads TGTGCCAGCTTAGGACGGATACAGGGAACTGAAGCTTTCTTT. Its translation is CASLGRIQGTEAFF. J is TRBJ1-1 and V is TRBV6-1; a possible D gene is TRBD1 (6 bases). The CDR3 is 14 amino acids. Germline CDR1 and CDR2: MNHNS and SASEGT. The ends were cut back, 8 bases at V and 5 bases at J, with 18 bases in the middle.

This sequence joins TRBV7-2 and TRBJ2-2; 7 positions agree with TRBD1. V was clipped by 5 bases and J by 6 bases; unmatched bases: 15. From germline, CDR1 is SGHTA and CDR2 FQGNSA. The CDR3 contains 17 residues. In nucleotides, the CDR3 is TGTGCCAGCAGCCAATATGTAGGCAGGGGGTACCCCGGGGAGCTGTTTTTT. Translating gives CASSQYVGRGYPGELFF.

The V call is TRBV29-1, the J call TRBJ2-7; D possibly corresponds to TRBD2 (5 bases). Germline V CDR1 and CDR2: SQVTM, ANQGSEA. CDR3 length: 13 residues. V was cut by 5 bases and J by 1 base, with 12 bases left in between. CDR3 DNA: TGCAGCGTTTCAAAGAGCGGATCCTACGAGCAGTACTTC. It specifies CSVSKSGSYEQYF.

The chain recombines TRBV5-1 with TRBJ1-2; D perhaps matches TRBD1 (6 bases). Germline CDR1 reads SGHRS; CDR2 reads YFSETQ. The CDR3 extends over 13 amino acids. V was pared by 4 bases and J by 4 bases, with 11 bases between. This chain's CDR3 is CASSGGLSYGYTF. The CDR3 bases are TGCGCCAGCAGCGGGGGGCTGAGCTATGGCTACACCTTC.

The chain has TRBV4-1 and TRBJ1-5; D is possibly TRBD1 (5 bases). The length of the CDR3 is 21 residues. V shed 3 bases and J shed 2 bases, with 29 bases lying between them. Germline V gene data show CDR1 as MGHRA and CDR2 as YSYEKL. The CDR3 region has the DNA TGCGCCAGCAGCCACCCCGGGGGGGGGACGATTGGGATTATTCGCAATCAGCCCCAGCATTTT. Translating it yields CASSHPGGGTIGIIRNQPQHF.

This chain uses TRBV6-1 with TRBJ2-1; 9 positions match TRBD2. The CDR3 consists of 15 residues. Trimming at V came to 3 bases and at J to 4 bases, leaving 4 bases not matched to a gene. Germline-derived CDR1 and CDR2 are MNHNS and SASEGT. CDR3 coding DNA: TGTGCCAGCAGTGAGAGCGGGGGGCCTTACAATGAGCAGTTCTTC. Its protein product is CASSESGGPYNEQFF.

Only a few counts were recorded for this clonotype. V usage is TRBV5-4 and J usage is TRBJ1-1; no firm D call. The CDR3 spans 14 residues. CDR1 is SGHNT and CDR2 is YYREEE in the germline V gene (reference sequence). V was pared by 0 bases and J by 1 base, with 7 bases between. The CDR3 nucleotides are TGTGCCAGCAGCTTGGATTCCGGGAACACTGAAGCTTTCTTT. It codes for CASSLDSGNTEAFF. The whole variable domain, filled in from reference TRBV5-4 and TRBJ1-1, reads ETGVTQSPTHLIKTRGQQVTLRCSSQSGHNTVSWYQQALGQGPQFIFQYYREEENGRGNFPPRFSGLQFPNYSSELNVNALELDDSALYLCASSLDSGNTEAFFGQGTRLTVV.